The clone carrying this T cell receptor (beta chain) was picked up many times. Its matching antigen is unknown. Germline V gene lookup returns CDR1 MNHEY and CDR2 SVGAGI. The ends lost 5 bases at V and 2 bases at J; junction bases unmatched: 8. CDR3 size: 15 residues. This record belongs to a study of human T cells and chemical hapten exposure. Study in general: There were per-sample TCR yield variations, arising mainly from small pooled library volume differences. General study points: The study found that DPC sensitization did not change TCRs above 1 in 1000 frequency.

Extraction of total RNA was performed on unfractionated whole blood. Unique molecular identifiers were attached to individual cDNA molecules within the library. As handled by the study authors: 90,000 to 100,000 TCRs per sample was the median, with a range of roughly 23,224 to 690,600. TCRdb called the 5' RACE reads again in MiXCR, with one record for every CDR3 protein. These V and J calls derive from TCRdb rather than the authors' analysis. This sample yields more than 140,000 distinct CDR3 sequences, of which roughly 4% are seen a single time; roughly 1.4% belongs to the top ten. The receptor was derived from a female donor in good health. The chain is built from TRBV6-5 and TRBJ1-1, with TRBD1 matching over 7 bases. The CDR3 reads CASSPRTGSNTEAFF. In DNA, the CDR3 is TGTGCCAGCAGTCCGAGGACAGGAAGCAACACTGAAGCTTTCTTT.